This T cell receptor (beta chain) was sequenced during a study of T cell responses to AZD1222 COVID-19 vaccine (dated by TCRdb to the early 2020s). Background on the whole study: AZD1222 recipients given second doses at about 4 weeks or at about 12 weeks were pooled, since spike-specific TCR depth and breadth were not found to differ between the two schedules. A total of over 230 trial participants underwent TCR sequencing, of whom some 210 received two doses of AZD1222 and 26 received two doses of the MenACWY control vaccine. Enrollment into the trials was organized by age into subgroups of 18-55, 56-69 and 70-plus years, and those subgroups contained 148, 28 and 57 TCR-sequenced participants, respectively. General findings and caveats noted by the study authors: After two AZD1222 doses, both the breadth and the depth of spike-specific TCRs were significantly higher than at day 0 and than in MenACWY recipients. Reportedly, close to half of the unique spike-specific TCRs recognized epitopes lying outside the regions that are mutated in the B.1.351 and B.1.1.7 variants. The 56-69-year group was small, and its depth increase did not reach significance, likely because of low power. Conclusions about previously exposed vaccinees are limited because only a handful of AZD1222 recipients were SARS-CoV-2 seropositive at baseline. The whole spike protein was spanned by vaccine-associated CD4 TCRs, and dominant responses were seen in regions 160-218 and 743-854. Participants were mostly white British and included more females than males, and it was suggested by the authors that clonal diversity may have been underestimated. Because no samples from the day 14 peak response were available, repertoires could be characterized only after the peak T cell response.

The CDR3 regions of human TCRbeta chains were subjected to immunosequencing. In the original analysis: TCRs in the repertoires were matched against a reference library of SARS-CoV-2-specific TCRs that had been generated with the MIRA antigen-specificity platform. Breadth was defined as the fraction of unique TCRs that were SARS-CoV-2-associated, and depth was defined as the fraction of total T cells that were SARS-CoV-2-associated. Using the MIRA data, each spike-specific TCR was mapped to the spike region that the TCR reacts to and placed in a CD4 or CD8 class. Log10-transformed breadth and depth values were compared by one-way ANOVA with Sidak's multiple comparisons tests. TCRdb's version of the immuneACCESS table is confined to in-frame rearrangements and falls short of the full clone set. An unresolved V gene accounts for under half of the shortfall where checked; the remainder is of unknown origin. V and J calls and clone size are given by that table; D and trimming were obtained from the DNA. The sample table holds around 94,000 clones, of which more than 70% were seen once. Clones ranked in the top ten supply 15% to 20% of the sample.

Reading the label with the study, this specimen's time point is: baseline before first vaccination. Vaccinee samples were obtained from the UK trials COV001 and COV002, which included a single-blind randomized controlled phase 2/3 trial of AZD1222 (ChAdOx1 nCoV-19) in healthy adults. For TCRbeta chain sequencing, PBMC samples from trial participants were taken at day 0 and at day 28 after the second dose. The CDR3 measures 14 amino acids from cysteine to phenylalanine. Of all the DNA, just the CDR3 is kept, 42 bases in frame from base 1. The germline V gene sets CDR1 to SGHVS and CDR2 to FQNEAQ. Trimming removed 5 bases from V and 4 bases from J; the gene matches leave 5 bases unexplained. Concerning this clone itself: Which antigen it targets is not known. The input lacks base qualities; no much larger clone sits a single base away.

The material was peripheral blood, obtained on day 0 of AZD1222 vaccination. This chain joins TRBV7-8 to TRBJ2-7; a stretch of 10 junction bases matches TRBD1. This clonotype was obtained from an adult in good health. The sequence in DNA is TGTGCCAGCAGCAAAGACAGGGGGCGGTACGAGCAGTACTTC. The translation is CASSKDRGRYEQYF.